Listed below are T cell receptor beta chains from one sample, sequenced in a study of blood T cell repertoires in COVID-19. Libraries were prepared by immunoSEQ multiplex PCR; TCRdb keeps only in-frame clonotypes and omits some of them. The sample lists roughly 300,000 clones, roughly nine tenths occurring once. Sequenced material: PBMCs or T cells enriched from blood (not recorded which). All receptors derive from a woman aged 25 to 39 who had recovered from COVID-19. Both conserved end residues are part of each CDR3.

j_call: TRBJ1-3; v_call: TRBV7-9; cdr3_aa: CASSATGGNSGNTIYF
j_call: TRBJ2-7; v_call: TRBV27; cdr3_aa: CASSHRPGLAAPYEQYF
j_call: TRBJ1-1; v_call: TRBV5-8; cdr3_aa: CASSSGRGGVDTEAFF
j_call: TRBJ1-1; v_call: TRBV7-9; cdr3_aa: CASRDRVEAAFF
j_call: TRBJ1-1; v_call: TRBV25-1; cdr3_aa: CASRPWVGGNTEAFF
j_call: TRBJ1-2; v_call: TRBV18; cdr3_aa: CASSPETGKPVPNYGYTF
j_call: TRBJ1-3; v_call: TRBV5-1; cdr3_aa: CASSLGGYSGNTIYF
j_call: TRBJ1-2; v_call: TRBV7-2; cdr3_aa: CASSLAQDYGYTF
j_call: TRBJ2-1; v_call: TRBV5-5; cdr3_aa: CASSLEAGGYYNEQFF
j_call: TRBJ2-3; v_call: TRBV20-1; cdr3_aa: CSARRREGQYF
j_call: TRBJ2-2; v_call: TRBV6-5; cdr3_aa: CASRVAGANTGELFF
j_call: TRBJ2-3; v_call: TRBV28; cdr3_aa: CASISGQGADTQYF
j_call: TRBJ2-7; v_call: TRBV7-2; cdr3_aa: CASSSGTSWSEQYF
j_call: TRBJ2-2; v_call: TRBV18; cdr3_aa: CASSSPADRATGELFF
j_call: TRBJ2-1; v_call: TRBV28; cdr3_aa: CASTPGLAGGPRNEQFF
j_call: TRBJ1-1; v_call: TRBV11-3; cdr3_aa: CASSLVTGPGVAFF
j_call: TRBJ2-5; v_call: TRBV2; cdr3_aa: CASSSRGLAGQETQYF
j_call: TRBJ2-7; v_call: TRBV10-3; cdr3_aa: CASGTDSYEQYF
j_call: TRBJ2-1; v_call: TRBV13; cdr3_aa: CASSLGGLAGAGYNEQFF
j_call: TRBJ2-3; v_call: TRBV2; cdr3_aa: CASSKAGGRTDTQYF
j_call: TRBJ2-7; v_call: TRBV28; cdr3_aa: CASSLGGTRVGEQYF
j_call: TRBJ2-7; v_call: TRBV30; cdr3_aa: CARSGTGSYEQYF
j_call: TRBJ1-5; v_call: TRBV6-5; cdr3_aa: CGSTGYSNQPQHF
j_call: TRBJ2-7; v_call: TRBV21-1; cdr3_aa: CASSKELSGRLYEQYF
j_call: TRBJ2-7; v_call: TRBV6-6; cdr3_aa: CASSYWDRGNEQYF
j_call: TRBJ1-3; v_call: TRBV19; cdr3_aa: CASSISGTVNTIYF
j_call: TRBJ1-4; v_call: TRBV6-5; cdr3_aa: CASSPRATNEKLFF
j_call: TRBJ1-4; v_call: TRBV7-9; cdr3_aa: CASSRGESGEKLFF
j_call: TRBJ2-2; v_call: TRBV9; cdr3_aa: CASSAALTSSGELFF
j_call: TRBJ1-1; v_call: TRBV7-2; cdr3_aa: CASSPSEGAEAFF
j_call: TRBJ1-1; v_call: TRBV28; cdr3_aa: CASRGRMNTEAFF
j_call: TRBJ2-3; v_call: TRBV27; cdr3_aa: CASSQLTSGRADTQYF
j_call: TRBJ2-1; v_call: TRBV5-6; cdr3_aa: CASSFGTGSYNEQFF
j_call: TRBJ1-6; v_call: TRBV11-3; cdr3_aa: CASSLSTGINSPLHF
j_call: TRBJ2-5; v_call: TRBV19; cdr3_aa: CASSITFQETQYF
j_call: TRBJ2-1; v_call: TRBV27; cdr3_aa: CASSSRGGSYNEQFF
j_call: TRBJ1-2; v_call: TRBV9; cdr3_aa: CASSRGQGDGYTF
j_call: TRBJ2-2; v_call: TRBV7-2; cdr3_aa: CASSSQGVVNTGELFF
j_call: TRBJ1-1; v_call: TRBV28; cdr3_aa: CASSLGGQQLTEAFF
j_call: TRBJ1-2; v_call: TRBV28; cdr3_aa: CASSLSQRYGYTF
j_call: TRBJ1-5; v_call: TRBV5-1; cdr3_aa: CASRPGQGANQPQHF
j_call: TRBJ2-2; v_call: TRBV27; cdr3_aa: CASRRGTGYTGELFF
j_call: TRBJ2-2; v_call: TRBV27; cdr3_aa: CASSIVDLGLPRIGELFF
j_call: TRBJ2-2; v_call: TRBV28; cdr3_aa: CAIGQEMNTGELFF
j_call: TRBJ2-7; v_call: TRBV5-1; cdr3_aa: CASRVAGAYEQYF
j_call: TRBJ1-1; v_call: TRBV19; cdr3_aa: CASMQGAERNTEAFF
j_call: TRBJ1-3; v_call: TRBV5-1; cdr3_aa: CASSLDRGGHSGNTIYF
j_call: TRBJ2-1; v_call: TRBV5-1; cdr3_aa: CASTLSGGPHEQFF
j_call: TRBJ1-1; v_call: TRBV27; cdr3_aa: CASSQTGTGGPNTEAFF
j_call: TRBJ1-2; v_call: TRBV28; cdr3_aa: CASSLSGYNYGYTF
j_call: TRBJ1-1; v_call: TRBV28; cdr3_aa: CASSLSPGMNTEAFF
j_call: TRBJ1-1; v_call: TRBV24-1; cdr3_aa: CASGTGVGTEAFF
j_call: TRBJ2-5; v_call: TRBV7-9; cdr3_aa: CASSLVPVAETQYF
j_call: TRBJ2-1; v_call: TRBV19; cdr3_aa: CASSPSFGTGYNEQFF
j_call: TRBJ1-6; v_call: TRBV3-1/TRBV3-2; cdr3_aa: CASSQAGTGGHSPLHF
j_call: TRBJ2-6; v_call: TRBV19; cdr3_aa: CASSIWGAGANVLTF